These T cell receptor beta chains were read from a single sample in a study of T-cell reconstitution after alpha-beta-depleted transplantation in children. One entry per CDR3 protein results from TCRdb running MiXCR on the PCR reads. Of 490,000 or so distinct CDR3 sequences in the sample, 12% are singletons; the top ten hold around 6.1%. Sequencing used PBMCs from the stem cell graft donor, obtained from the stem cell graft. Source of these receptors: a human donor who donated a stem cell graft to a child with combined immunodeficiency. The CDR3 runs from the conserved cysteine through the conserved F or W. D genes are given only for firm matches. Size tells how often a clone was seen (once, few, many) or the class of an expanded clone, and some rows leave it out.

NA	TRBJ2-7	NA	TRBV20-1	TGCAGTGCCCAGCGTCGGAGGGACGAGCAGTACTTC	CSAQRRRDEQYF
NA	TRBJ2-3	NA	TRBV4-3	TGCGCCAGCAGCCAAGAATTACGGGGAGCAGATACGCAGTATTTT	CASSQELRGADTQYF
NA	TRBJ2-7	NA	TRBV20-1	TGCAGTGCTAGATGGTCAGGCTCCTACGAGCAGTACTTC	CSARWSGSYEQYF
TRBD2	TRBJ2-7	many	TRBV29-1	TGCAGCGTTGAAGGGCTAGCGGGTCCCTACGAGCAGTACTTC	CSVEGLAGPYEQYF
NA	TRBJ2-1	many	TRBV7-9	TGTGCCAGCAGCTTCAGGGCTCAATCCTACAATGAGCAGTTCTTC	CASSFRAQSYNEQFF
NA	TRBJ2-1	few	TRBV7-9	TGTGCCAGCAGCAACACCCGACAGGAGCGGGTTTACAATGAGCAGTTCTTC	CASSNTRQERVYNEQFF
TRBD1	TRBJ2-2	many	TRBV12-5	TGTGCTAGTGGCCCCACGGGACAGGTTCGCGGGGAGCTGTTTTTT	CASGPTGQVRGELFF
NA	TRBJ2-2	few	TRBV19	TGTGCCAGTAGTATAGGGGCAGGGGTCACCGGGGAGCTGTTTTTT	CASSIGAGVTGELFF
TRBD2	TRBJ2-2	NA	TRBV5-4	TGTGCCAGCAGCTCGGCTAGCGGGGTGTACACCGGGGAGCTGTTTTTT	CASSSASGVYTGELFF
NA	TRBJ2-7	many	TRBV7-9	TGTGCCAGCAGCTTAGGACACCTCTACGAGCAGTACTTC	CASSLGHLYEQYF
TRBD2	TRBJ2-1	few	TRBV19	TGTGCCAGTAGCACGACTAGCGGCTACAATGAGCAGTTCTTC	CASSTTSGYNEQFF
TRBD1	TRBJ1-6	few	TRBV5-1	TGCGCCAGCAGCTTGGGGGGACAGGGTTATTCACCCCTCCACTTT	CASSLGGQGYSPLHF
NA	TRBJ1-1	NA	TRBV6-5	TGTGCCAGCAGTTACTCGACCAAGGGGAGCACTGAAGCTTTCTTT	CASSYSTKGSTEAFF
NA	TRBJ2-3	many	TRBV7-2	TGTGCCAGCAGCTTAGCCCCGGACCCGGGGACAGATACGCAGTATTTT	CASSLAPDPGTDTQYF
TRBD2	TRBJ2-3	few	TRBV30	TGTGCCTGGTGGGGACTAGCGGATTCCACAGATACGCAGTATTTT	CAWWGLADSTDTQYF
TRBD1	TRBJ2-7	NA	TRBV7-8	TGTGCCAGCAGCCTACCCCGGGACAGGGTCCCCTTAAGCTACGAGCAGTACTTC	CASSLPRDRVPLSYEQYF
NA	TRBJ2-7	NA	TRBV2	TGTGCCAGCCTTAAGGTGGAGGGGTACTACGAGCAGTACTTC	CASLKVEGYYEQYF
NA	TRBJ2-5	few	TRBV2	TGTGCCAGCAGTGAATCACAGGCGAGTCTAGGACCCAGGGAGACCCAGTACTTC	CASSESQASLGPRETQYF
NA	TRBJ2-2	many	TRBV7-7	TGTGCCAGCAGCCTTGGTGTGGGTACCGGGGAGCTGTTTTTT	CASSLGVGTGELFF
NA	TRBJ2-7	NA	TRBV7-6	TGTGCCAGCAGCTTAGAAAGACACACCTACGAGCAGTACTTC	CASSLERHTYEQYF
NA	TRBJ2-5	NA	TRBV5-1	TGCGCCAGCAGCTTCGGGCGGGGTGCGGAGACCCAGTACTTC	CASSFGRGAETQYF
TRBD2	TRBJ2-5	few	TRBV5-1	TGCGCCAGCAGCTTGGATCCCGGACTAGCGGGAGGCGTGGAGACCCAGTACTTC	CASSLDPGLAGGVETQYF
NA	TRBJ1-2	few	TRBV20-1	TGCAGTGCTAGGGAGCTACCCAACTATGGCTACACCTTC	CSARELPNYGYTF
NA	TRBJ1-1	few	TRBV4-3	TGCGCCAGCAGCCAAGATTTGTGGACTGAAGCTTTCTTT	CASSQDLWTEAFF
NA	TRBJ1-2	NA	TRBV20-1	TGCAGTGCTAGAGCCTCACTCGGACCCTTTGACTATGGCTACACCTTC	CSARASLGPFDYGYTF
TRBD1	TRBJ2-3	NA	TRBV7-2	TGTGCCAGCAGTTCCAGGACAGGGCGCACAGATACGCAGTATTTT	CASSSRTGRTDTQYF
NA	TRBJ2-6	NA	TRBV4-1	TGCGCCAGCAGCCAAGCTCAGGGGTTTGGGGCCAACGTCCTGACTTTC	CASSQAQGFGANVLTF
NA	TRBJ2-1	NA	TRBV7-9	TGTGCCAGCAGCCCCGTTAGTCACCAGTTCTTC	CASSPVSHQFF
NA	TRBJ2-1	NA	TRBV25-1	TGTGCCAGCACTAGTAGGAGCAATGAGCAGTTCTTC	CASTSRSNEQFF
NA	TRBJ1-2	few	TRBV18	TGTGCCAGCTCACCACGTCAGACGATGGACTATGGCTACACCTTC	CASSPRQTMDYGYTF
NA	TRBJ1-2	few	TRBV29-1	TGCAGCGTTGAAGTTGGAGGGTCTGACTATGGCTACACCTTC	CSVEVGGSDYGYTF
NA	TRBJ1-6	NA	TRBV7-2	TGTGCCAGCAGCTTCGGGACCTCTTATAGCGCACCCCTCCACTTT	CASSFGTSYSAPLHF
NA	TRBJ2-1	many	TRBV4-2	TGTGCCAGCAGCCCTAGGACCGTTTACAATGAGCAGTTCTTC	CASSPRTVYNEQFF
NA	TRBJ2-4	many	TRBV7-9	TGTGCCAGCAGCTGGCCACGTGGTCGGGGTTACATTCAGTACTTC	CASSWPRGRGYIQYF
TRBD2	TRBJ2-7	many	TRBV10-3	TGTGCCATCAGTGACCCAGGACTAGCGGGGGCCATGGGGCAGTACTTC	CAISDPGLAGAMGQYF
TRBD1	TRBJ2-5	NA	TRBV5-6	TGTGCCAGCAGCCCAAGGGGGCCCACGCAAGAGACCCAGTACTTC	CASSPRGPTQETQYF
TRBD1	TRBJ2-2	NA	TRBV7-3	TGTGCCAGCTCCGCCCCCACAGGGGCCGGGGAGCTGTTTTTT	CASSAPTGAGELFF
NA	TRBJ1-5	NA	TRBV12-5	TGTGCTAGTGGTTTGGTAGTGGGTTATAGCAATCAGCCCCAGCATTTT	CASGLVVGYSNQPQHF
NA	TRBJ2-1	few	TRBV4-3	TGCGCCAGCAGCCAAGCGAGGCTTAATGAGCAGTTCTTC	CASSQARLNEQFF
NA	TRBJ2-7	few	TRBV3-1	TGTGCCAGCAGCTTCCGGGACACCACCTACGAGCAGTACTTC	CASSFRDTTYEQYF
TRBD1	TRBJ2-2	NA	TRBV5-1	TGCGCCAGCAACGTCCGAGACAGGGGCACCGGGGAGCTGTTTTTT	CASNVRDRGTGELFF
TRBD2	TRBJ2-1	few	TRBV9	TGTGCCAGCAGCTCGCCTAGCGGAGGGGCCTACAATGAGCAGTTCTTC	CASSSPSGGAYNEQFF
NA	TRBJ2-1	NA	TRBV7-9	TGTGCCAGCAGCTTAGCGGCCAGGCCTGGGGGCAATGAGCAGTTCTTC	CASSLAARPGGNEQFF
NA	TRBJ2-2	few	TRBV4-3	TGCGCCAGCAGCCAAGATCGTTTTGACACCGGGGAGCTGTTTTTT	CASSQDRFDTGELFF
TRBD1	TRBJ2-7	many	TRBV29-1	TGCAGCGTTGAACAGGGACAGGGTGTATACGAGCAGTACTTC	CSVEQGQGVYEQYF
NA	TRBJ2-1	many	TRBV12-3/TRBV12-4	TGTGCCAGCAGTTCCACTGGTGCCCTTTACAATGAGCAGTTCTTC	CASSSTGALYNEQFF
NA	TRBJ2-5	few	TRBV5-1	TGCGCCAGCAGCCCTGACAGAAACCAAGAGACCCAGTACTTC	CASSPDRNQETQYF
TRBD2	TRBJ2-7	many	TRBV12-3/TRBV12-4	TGTGCCAGCAGTTTCACTAGCGGGATGTACGAGCAGTACTTC	CASSFTSGMYEQYF
NA	TRBJ2-2	many	TRBV29-1	TGCAGCGTTGAAGCGTCGGCCGCCAAGCTGTTTTTT	CSVEASAAKLFF
NA	TRBJ2-1	NA	TRBV6-2/TRBV6-3	TGTGCCAGCAGCGAAAGACTAGGGAATTACAATGAGCAGTTCTTC	CASSERLGNYNEQFF
NA	TRBJ1-1	few	TRBV27	TGTGCCAGCAGCTCCCAGGGAATCGTACAGAACACTGAAGCTTTCTTT	CASSSQGIVQNTEAFF
NA	TRBJ1-4	NA	TRBV6-2/TRBV6-3	TGTGCCAGCAGCGATTTGCAGCGAGCTGAAAAACTGTTTTTT	CASSDLQRAEKLFF
NA	TRBJ1-2	many	TRBV20-1	TGCAGTGCTAGTATGTGGGACGGGTTTGGCTACACCTTC	CSASMWDGFGYTF
TRBD1	TRBJ2-1	many	TRBV5-5	TGTGCCAGCAGGATGGACAGGGGAAGGACCAGGGAGCAGTTCTTC	CASRMDRGRTREQFF
NA	TRBJ2-3	once	TRBV20-1	TGCAGTGCTCCCGGGGACCCCAGCACAGATACGCAGTATTTT	CSAPGDPSTDTQYF
NA	TRBJ2-1	once	TRBV3-1	TGTGCCAGCAGCCAAGGGTGGGAGTGGTTCTTC	CASSQGWEWFF
TRBD2	TRBJ2-7	few	TRBV20-1	TGCAGTGCTAGGACTAGCGGGGCCTACGAGCAGTACTTC	CSARTSGAYEQYF
NA	TRBJ2-2	NA	TRBV30	TGTGCCTGGAGTTGGCGCCTCTCGGGGAACACCGGGGAGCTGTTTTTT	CAWSWRLSGNTGELFF